This T cell receptor (beta chain) was identified during a study of shared clonotypes between healthy human individuals. Study-wide findings and caveats: Non-shared clonotypes had lower generation probabilities than clonotypes shared by all four sorted-subset donors.

The V and J ends lost 0 bases and 1 base respectively, with 13 bases between them. This CDR3 is 15 amino acids long. Germline V CDR1 and CDR2: GTSNPN, SVGIG (reference sequence). This table comes from immunoSEQ multiplex PCR, and its TCRdb copy is limited to in-frame clones, with some not included. The repertoire has roughly 2 million clones, less than 95% of them found once; the top ten carry around 1.1%. As regards this clone: As yet, its antigen is unknown.

The naive CD8 subset, CD45RO-negative cells positively selected for CCR7, excluded terminally differentiated effector memory CD45RA+ cells. The V and J genes are TRBV30 and TRBJ2-7; D ambiguous. Sequenced: naive CD8+ T cells sorted from blood. The TCR sequence derives from a man younger than 30 in good health. This CDR3 is CAWSVTATQSYEQYF. The CDR3 coding sequence is TGTGCCTGGAGTGTAACCGCTACCCAATCCTACGAGCAGTACTTC.